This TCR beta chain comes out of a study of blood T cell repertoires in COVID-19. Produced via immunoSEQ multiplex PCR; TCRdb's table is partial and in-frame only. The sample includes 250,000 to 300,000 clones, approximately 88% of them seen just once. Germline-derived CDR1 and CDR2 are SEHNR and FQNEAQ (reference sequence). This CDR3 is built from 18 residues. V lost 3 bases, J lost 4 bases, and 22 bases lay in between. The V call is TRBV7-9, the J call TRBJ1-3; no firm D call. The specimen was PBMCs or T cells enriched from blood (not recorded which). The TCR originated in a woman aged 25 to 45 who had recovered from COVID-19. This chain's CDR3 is CASSFQTGRGSGGNTIYF. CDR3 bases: TGTGCCAGCAGCTTTCAGACGGGTCGTGGCTCTGGGGGAAACACCATATATTTT.